This T cell receptor beta chain was retrieved from a study of blood T cell repertoires in COVID-19. Study at large: Samples came from the United States, Italy and Spain, spanning acute and convalescent COVID-19.

Original processing methods: Amplification with reference gene primers provided the estimates of nucleated cell counts. The method was immunoSEQ multiplex PCR; TCRdb's version includes in-frame clones alone and lacks a portion of them. V, J and clone size derive from that table, while D and trimming were established from the DNA sequence. The data contain some 200,000 clones, about 85% of them singletons. The CDR3 length is 14 residues. Trimming at V came to 3 bases and at J to 2 bases, leaving 4 bases not matched to a gene. Looked up from germline, CDR1 is KGHSH and CDR2 is LQKENI. The receptor was isolated from a woman older than 75 in a cohort sampled during active or convalescent COVID-19. V gene TRBV18 combines with J gene TRBJ2-7; TRBD1 matches at 7 bases. The sample consisted of peripheral blood. The CDR3 DNA reads TGTGCCAGCTCACCCGGGACAGAAGCCTACGAGCAGTACTTC. This encodes CASSPGTEAYEQYF. Full variable domain (rest looked up from reference TRBV18 and TRBJ2-7): NAGVMQNPRHLVRRRGQEARLRCSPMKGHSHVYWYRQLPEEGLKFMVYLQKENIIDESGMPKERFSAEFPKEGPSILRIQQVVRGDSAAYFCASSPGTEAYEQYFGPGTRLTVT.